What follows describes a single T cell receptor beta chain. Antigen unknown. The sample is drawn from a study of OX40 agonist ivuxolimab in advanced cancers. Overall study: Subjects had a mean age of about 61 years, with a range of 23 to 79; less than 90% were male. Having had anti-PD-1, anti-PD-L1 or anti-CTLA-4 therapy before was allowed, and 40% to 45% had some. Study results and limitations: Compared with CD4+, CD8+ T cells on average had more expanded clones.

Libraries were prepared by immunoSEQ multiplex PCR; TCRdb keeps only in-frame clonotypes and omits some of them. Here the sample spans about 52,000 clones, around 85% being singletons. Patients with a history of autoimmune disease or on systemic immunosuppression were excluded. The germline V gene encodes CDR1 SQVTM and CDR2 ANQGSEA. V was shortened by 7 bases and J by 0 bases, with 12 bases between the two germline ends. This CDR3 spans 13 amino acids. The rearrangement links TRBV29-1 to TRBJ1-1; unclear D gene. The receptor was isolated from an adult with an advanced solid tumor such as melanoma, head and neck, liver or kidney cancer. Material: CD4+ or CD8+ T cells sorted from blood, obtained in a trial of the OX40 agonist ivuxolimab. CDR3 coding DNA: TGCAGCGCCGAAGGAGTTCTGAACACTGAAGCTTTCTTT. Translating gives CSAEGVLNTEAFF.